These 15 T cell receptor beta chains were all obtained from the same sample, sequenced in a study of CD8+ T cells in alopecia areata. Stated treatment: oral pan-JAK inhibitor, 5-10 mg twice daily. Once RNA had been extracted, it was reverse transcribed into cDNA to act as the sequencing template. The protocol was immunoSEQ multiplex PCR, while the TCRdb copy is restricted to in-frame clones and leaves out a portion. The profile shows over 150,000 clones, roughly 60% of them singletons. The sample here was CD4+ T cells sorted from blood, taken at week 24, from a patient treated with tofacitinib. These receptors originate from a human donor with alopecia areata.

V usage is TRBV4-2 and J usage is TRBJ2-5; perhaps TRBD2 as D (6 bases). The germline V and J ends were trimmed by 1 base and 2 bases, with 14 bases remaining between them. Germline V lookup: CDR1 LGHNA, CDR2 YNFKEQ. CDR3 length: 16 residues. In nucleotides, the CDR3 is TGTGCCAGCAGCCAAGGAGCTAGCGCGGCTCAAGAGACCCAGTACTTC. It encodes CASSQGASAAQETQYF.

The CDR3 here is CSVQGTSYNEQFF. CDR3 DNA sequence: TGCAGCGTCCAAGGGACCTCCTACAATGAGCAGTTCTTC. The chain joins TRBV29-1 to TRBJ2-1; D may match TRBD1 or TRBD2 (5 bases each). The length of the CDR3 is 13 residues. V gave up 6 bases and J gave up 0 bases, with 9 bases separating them. Germline V gene sequence: CDR1 SQVTM, CDR2 ANQGSEA.

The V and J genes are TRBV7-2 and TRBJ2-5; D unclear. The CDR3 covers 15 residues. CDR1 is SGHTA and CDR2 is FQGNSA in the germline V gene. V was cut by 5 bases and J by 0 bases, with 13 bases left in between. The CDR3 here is CASSPSSGYQETQYF. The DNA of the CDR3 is TGTGCCAGCAGCCCCTCCTCGGGCTACCAAGAGACCCAGTACTTC.

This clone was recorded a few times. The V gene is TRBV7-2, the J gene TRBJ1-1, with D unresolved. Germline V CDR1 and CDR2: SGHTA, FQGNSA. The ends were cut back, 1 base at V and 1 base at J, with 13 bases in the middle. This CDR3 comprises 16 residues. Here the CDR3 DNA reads TGTGCCAGCAGCTTAGTAGCACTCCAGGAGAACACTGAAGCTTTCTTT. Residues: CASSLVALQENTEAFF.

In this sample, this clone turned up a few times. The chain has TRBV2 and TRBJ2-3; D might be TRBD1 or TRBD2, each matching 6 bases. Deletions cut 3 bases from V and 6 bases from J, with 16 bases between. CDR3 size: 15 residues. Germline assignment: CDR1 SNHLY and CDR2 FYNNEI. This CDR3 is CASSDFMGGQDTQYF. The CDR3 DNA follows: TGTGCCAGCAGTGACTTTATGGGGGGCCAGGATACGCAGTATTTT.

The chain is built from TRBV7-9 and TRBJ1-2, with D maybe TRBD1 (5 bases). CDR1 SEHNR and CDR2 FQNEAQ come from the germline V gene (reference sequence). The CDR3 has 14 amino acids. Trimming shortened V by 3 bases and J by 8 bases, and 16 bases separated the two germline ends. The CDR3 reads CASSLGQRDSGYTF. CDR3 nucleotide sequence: TGTGCCAGCAGCTTGGGGCAGCGTGACAGCGGCTACACCTTC. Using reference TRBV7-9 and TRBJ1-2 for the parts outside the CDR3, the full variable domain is DTGVSQNPRHKITKRGQNVTFRCDPISEHNRLYWYRQTLGQGPEFLTYFQNEAQLEKSRLLSDRFSAERPKGSFSTLEIQRTEQGDSAMYLCASSLGQRDSGYTFGSGTRLTVV.

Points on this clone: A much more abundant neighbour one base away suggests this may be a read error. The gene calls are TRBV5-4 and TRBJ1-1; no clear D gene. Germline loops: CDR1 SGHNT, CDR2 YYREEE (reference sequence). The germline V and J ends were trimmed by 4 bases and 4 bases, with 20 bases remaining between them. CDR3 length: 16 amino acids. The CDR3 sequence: CASSQVLDRVSTEAFF. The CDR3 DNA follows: TGTGCCAGCAGCCAAGTCCTCGACCGGGTGAGCACTGAAGCTTTCTTT.

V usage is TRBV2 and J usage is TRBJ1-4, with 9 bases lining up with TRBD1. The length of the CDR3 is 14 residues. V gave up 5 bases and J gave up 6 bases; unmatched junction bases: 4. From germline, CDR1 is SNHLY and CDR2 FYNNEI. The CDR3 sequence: CASSQGTGYEKLFF. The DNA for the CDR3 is TGTGCCAGCAGTCAGGGGACAGGGTATGAAAAACTGTTTTTT.

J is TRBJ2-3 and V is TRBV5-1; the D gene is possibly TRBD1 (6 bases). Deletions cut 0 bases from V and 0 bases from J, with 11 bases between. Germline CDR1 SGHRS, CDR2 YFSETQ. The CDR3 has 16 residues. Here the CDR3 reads CASSLDRAISTDTQYF. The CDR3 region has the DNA TGCGCCAGCAGCTTGGACAGGGCGATTAGCACAGATACGCAGTATTTT.

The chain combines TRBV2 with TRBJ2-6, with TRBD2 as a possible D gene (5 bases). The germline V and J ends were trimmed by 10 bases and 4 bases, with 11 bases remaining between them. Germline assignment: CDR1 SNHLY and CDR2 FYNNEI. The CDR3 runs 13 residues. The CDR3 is CATGSPGANVLTF. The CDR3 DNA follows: TGTGCCACGGGGAGCCCCGGGGCCAACGTCCTGACTTTC.

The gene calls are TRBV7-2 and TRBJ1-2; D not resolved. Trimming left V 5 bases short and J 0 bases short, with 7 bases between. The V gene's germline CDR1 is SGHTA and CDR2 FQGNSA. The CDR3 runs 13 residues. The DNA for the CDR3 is TGTGCCAGCAGCCCCGACGCTAACTATGGCTACACCTTC. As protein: CASSPDANYGYTF.

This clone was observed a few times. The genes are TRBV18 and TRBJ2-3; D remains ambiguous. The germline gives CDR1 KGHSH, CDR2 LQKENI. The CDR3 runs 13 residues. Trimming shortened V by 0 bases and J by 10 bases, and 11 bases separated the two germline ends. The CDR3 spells CASSPPDGPPQYF. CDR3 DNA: TGTGCCAGCTCACCACCAGACGGCCCACCGCAGTATTTT.

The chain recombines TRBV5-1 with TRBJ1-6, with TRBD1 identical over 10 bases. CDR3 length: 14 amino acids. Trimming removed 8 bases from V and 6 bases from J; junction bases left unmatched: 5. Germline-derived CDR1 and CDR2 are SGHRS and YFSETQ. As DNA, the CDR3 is TGCGCCAGAATCCGGGACAGGGGTAATTCACCCCTCCACTTT. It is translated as CARIRDRGNSPLHF.

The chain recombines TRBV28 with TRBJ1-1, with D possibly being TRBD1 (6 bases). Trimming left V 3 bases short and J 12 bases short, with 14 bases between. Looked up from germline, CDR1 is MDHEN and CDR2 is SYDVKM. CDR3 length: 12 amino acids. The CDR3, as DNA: TGTGCCAGCAGTTTTGGCAGGGGTGGGCCTTTCTTT. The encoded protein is CASSFGRGGPFF.

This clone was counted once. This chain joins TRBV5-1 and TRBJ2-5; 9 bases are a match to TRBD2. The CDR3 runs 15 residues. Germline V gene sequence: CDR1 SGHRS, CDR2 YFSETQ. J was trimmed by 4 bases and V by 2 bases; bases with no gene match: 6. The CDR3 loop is CASSFSSGVLETQYF. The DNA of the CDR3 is TGCGCCAGCAGCTTTTCTAGCGGGGTGCTAGAGACCCAGTACTTC.